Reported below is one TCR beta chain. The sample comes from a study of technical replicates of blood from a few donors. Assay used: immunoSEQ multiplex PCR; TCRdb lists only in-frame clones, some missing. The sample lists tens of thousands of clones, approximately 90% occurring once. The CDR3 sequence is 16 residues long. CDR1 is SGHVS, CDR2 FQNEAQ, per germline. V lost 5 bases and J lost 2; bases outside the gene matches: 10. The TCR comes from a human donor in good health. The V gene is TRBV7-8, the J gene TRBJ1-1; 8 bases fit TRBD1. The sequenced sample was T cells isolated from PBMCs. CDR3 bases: TGTGCCAGCAGCCGGCGAATAGGACAGGGAAACACTGAAGCTTTCTTT. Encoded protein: CASSRRIGQGNTEAFF.